This T cell receptor beta chain comes out of a study of regulatory T cells in long-lasting Graves disease. On the study more broadly: Graves' patients, newly diagnosed, had taken antithyroid drugs under 3 months.

This clonotype occurred many times. Time point specified: newly diagnosed GD, antithyroid drugs for less than 3 months. Making the TCR library involved RNA that had been extracted from PBMCs. Arm-PCR with iRepertoire HTBI primers amplified the CDR3 regions for these TCR beta libraries. Using its own MiXCR run on the multiplex PCR reads, TCRdb lists one record per CDR3 protein. The profile shows 390,000 or so distinct CDR3 sequences, about 10% of them singletons. These sequences were also reported in another study, on T cells in Graves' hyperthyroidism and ophthalmopathy. This second study notes: Orbital computed tomography and thyroid ultrasound, together with serum TRAb and thyroxine and clinical symptoms, were used for diagnoses.

The input for sequencing was peripheral blood mononuclear cells (PBMCs), taken at new diagnosis, from a patient treated with antithyroid drugs. The sequence was obtained from a young woman with Graves disease.

CDR3 nucleotide sequence: TGTGCCAGCAGTGACAGGCCCCGGTATGGCTACACCTTC. Protein sequence: CASSDRPRYGYTF. The chain links TRBV6-1 to TRBJ1-2; no definite D call. Looked up from germline, CDR1 is MNHNS and CDR2 is SASEGT. This CDR3 has 13 amino acids. Between the trimmed V and J ends, which lost 3 bases and 5 bases, there was a span of 10 bases.